This T cell receptor beta chain was recovered during a study of monozygotic twins with inflammatory bowel disease. This CDR3 contains 19 residues. CDR1 is LGHNA and CDR2 is YNFKEQ in the germline V gene. Nested amplification of TCRalpha and TCRbeta cDNA involved two PCRs of roughly 16 and 10 cycles. TCRdb reprocessed the 5' RACE reads; each CDR3 protein has one entry and no DNA is given. The repertoire table contains about 450,000 distinct CDR3 sequences. Sample: blood. This clonotype was obtained from a human donor with ulcerative colitis or Crohn's disease, or a healthy co-twin of an affected twin (not recorded which). This chain links TRBV4-2 with TRBJ2-5; TCRdb's D call of TRBD2 is untestable without DNA. CDR3 amino acids: CASSQDGSFSGPAGETQYF.